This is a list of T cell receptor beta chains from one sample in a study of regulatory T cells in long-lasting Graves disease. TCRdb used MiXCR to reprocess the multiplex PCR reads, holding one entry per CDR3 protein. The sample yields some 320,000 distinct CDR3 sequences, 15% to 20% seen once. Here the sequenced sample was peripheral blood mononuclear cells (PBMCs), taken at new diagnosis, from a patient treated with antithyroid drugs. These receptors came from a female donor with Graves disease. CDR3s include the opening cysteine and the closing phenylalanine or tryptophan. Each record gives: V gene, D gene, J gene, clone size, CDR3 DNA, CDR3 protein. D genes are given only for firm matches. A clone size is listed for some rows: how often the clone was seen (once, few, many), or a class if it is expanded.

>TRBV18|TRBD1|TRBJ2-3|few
TGTGCCAGCTCACCACGACAGGGCCCGAGCACAGATACGCAGTATTTT
CASSPRQGPSTDTQYF
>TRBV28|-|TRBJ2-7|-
TGTGCCAGCAGTTTAACCCCAGGGAGTGGCGGCGAGCAGTACTTC
CASSLTPGSGGEQYF
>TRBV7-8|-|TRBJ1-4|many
TGTGCCAGCAGCTCCACAGGACGGATTGAAAAACTGTTTTTT
CASSSTGRIEKLFF
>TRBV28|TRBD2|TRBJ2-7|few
TGTGCCAGCAGGACCGGGACTAGCGGGAGCTTCTCCTACGAGCAGTACTTC
CASRTGTSGSFSYEQYF
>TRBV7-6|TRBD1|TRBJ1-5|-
TGTGCCAGCAGCCCTTGGGGCCAGGGGGACAATCAGCCCCAGCATTTT
CASSPWGQGDNQPQHF
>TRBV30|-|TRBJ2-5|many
TGTGCCTGGAGGCCCGGAGAGACCCAGTACTTC
CAWRPGETQYF
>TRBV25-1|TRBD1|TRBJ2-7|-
TGTGCCAGCAGTGAACCGGACAGGGGCTACGAGCAGTACTTC
CASSEPDRGYEQYF
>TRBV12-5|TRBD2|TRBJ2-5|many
TGTGCTAGTGGTTGGGGGACTAGCGGGGCCCAAGAGACCCAGTACTTC
CASGWGTSGAQETQYF
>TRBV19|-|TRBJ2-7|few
TGTGCCAGTAGTAACGGCTTCTACGAGCAGTACTTC
CASSNGFYEQYF
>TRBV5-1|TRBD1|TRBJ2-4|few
TGCGCCAGCAGCTTCACAGGGGGCCCCACTGGGGACATTCAGTACTTC
CASSFTGGPTGDIQYF
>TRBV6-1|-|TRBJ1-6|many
TGTGCCACGCACCGGGACAATGGTTCACCCCTCCACTTT
CATHRDNGSPLHF
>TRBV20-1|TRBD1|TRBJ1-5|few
TGCAGTGCTAGAGCCGGGACAGGGCAAAATCAGCCCCAGCATTTT
CSARAGTGQNQPQHF
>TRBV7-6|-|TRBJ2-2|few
TGTGCCAGCAGCTTTAGGGTGAACACCGGGGAGCTGTTTTTT
CASSFRVNTGELFF
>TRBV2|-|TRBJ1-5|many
TGTGCCAGCAGGGAGGACGCTGCTCATCAGCCCCAGCATTTT
CASREDAAHQPQHF
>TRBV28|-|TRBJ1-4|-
TGTGCCAGCAGGCCCCAGGGACGGGGAGTGGAAAAACTGTTTTTT
CASRPQGRGVEKLFF
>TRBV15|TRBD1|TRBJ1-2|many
TGTGCCACCAGCAGAGATCGGGGGACAGGGTCCTATGGCTACACCTTC
CATSRDRGTGSYGYTF
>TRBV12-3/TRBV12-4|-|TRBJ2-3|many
TGTGCCAGCAGTTTATGGGACTCCGGCACAGATACGCAGTATTTT
CASSLWDSGTDTQYF
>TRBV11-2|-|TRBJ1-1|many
TGTGCCAGCAGCTTACCCGAACCGAACACTGAAGCTTTCTTT
CASSLPEPNTEAFF
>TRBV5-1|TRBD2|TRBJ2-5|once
TGCGCCAGCCGTTCCTGGACTAGCGGGAGAGGAGAGACCCAGTACTTC
CASRSWTSGRGETQYF
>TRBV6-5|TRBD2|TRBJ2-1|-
TGTGCCAGCAGTTACGGTAGCGGGAGTGGTAATGAGCAGTTCTTC
CASSYGSGSGNEQFF
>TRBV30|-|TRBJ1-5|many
TGTGCCTGGAGTGTAGCCCGTACCTCGTATAGCAATCAGCCCCAGCATTTT
CAWSVARTSYSNQPQHF
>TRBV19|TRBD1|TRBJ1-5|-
TGTGCCAGTAGTCCTGGGACAGGGATACAGCCCCAGCATTTT
CASSPGTGIQPQHF
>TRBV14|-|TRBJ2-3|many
TGTGCCAGCAGCGGAGGAATAGAGACTCACCACACAGATACGCAGTATTTT
CASSGGIETHHTDTQYF
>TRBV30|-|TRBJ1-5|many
TGTGCCTGGAGCTGGGCCGGTCAGCCCCAGCATTTT
CAWSWAGQPQHF